This T cell receptor (beta chain) was obtained from a study of blood T cell repertoires in COVID-19. Turning to the study itself: Sites in the United States, Italy and Spain provided acute and convalescent COVID-19 samples. T cells, B-cell-depleted T cells, or PBMCs supplied cDNA or gDNA.

The length of the CDR3 is 13 residues. The J segment lost 3 bases and the V segment lost 10 bases, leaving 5 bases of the junction unmatched. The germline CDR1 and CDR2 sequences are ENHRY and SYGVKD. In the authors' workflow: From reference gene primer amplification, estimates of nucleated cell counts were derived. Method: immunoSEQ multiplex PCR; TCRdb's copy keeps in-frame clones and lacks some. D and trimming come from the DNA, and the V and J calls and clone size come from that table. The sample records approximately 110,000 clones, approximately 62% being singletons. The sequenced sample consisted of peripheral blood. The chain uses TRBV10-3 and TRBJ1-4; 7 bases are shared with TRBD1. The sequence came from a man at least 80 years old with acute or convalescent COVID-19. The DNA of the CDR3 is TGTGCCACCTCAGGGGGGCCTAATGAAAAACTGTTTTTT. As protein: CATSGGPNEKLFF.